Following are 21 T cell receptor beta chains from one sample sequenced in a study of cytomegalovirus exposure and HLA in healthy donors. Researchers ran the PCR with 60 Vbeta and 13 Jbeta primers. Method: immunoSEQ multiplex PCR; TCRdb's copy keeps in-frame clones and lacks some. The table has about 200,000 clones, 75% to 85% seen once. Specimen: PBMCs. The receptor source for this set is a girl under 18 in good health and CMV-seronegative.

The chain employs TRBV21-1 and TRBJ2-1; no check of the table's D call, TRBD2, against the DNA was made. TRBV21-1 is a pseudogene locus. The CDR3 extends over 13 amino acids. The CDR3 sequence is CASTSWVDNEQFF. The CDR3 DNA is TGTGCCAGCACTAGCTGGGTCGACAATGAGCAGTTCTTC.

The chain combines TRBV5-1 with TRBJ1-1; perhaps TRBD1 as D (5 bases). V lost 2 bases and J 1 base, leaving 6 bases between the germline ends. The germline V gene has CDR1 SGHRS and CDR2 YFSETQ. This CDR3 comprises 13 residues. CDR3 residues: CASSFRGNTEAFF. CDR3 nucleotides: TGCGCCAGCAGCTTTAGGGGGAACACTGAAGCTTTCTTT.

This clone showed up just once. The chain recombines TRBV28 with TRBJ1-4; 8 nucleotides match TRBD1. V shed 5 bases, J shed 1 base, and the junction held 12 bases outside the gene matches. Germline assignment: CDR1 MDHEN and CDR2 SYDVKM. The CDR3 consists of 18 residues. CDR3 nucleotide sequence: TGTGCCAGCAGTGAATCCGGGACAGGAGGGAGAACTAATGAAAAACTGTTTTTT. It translates to CASSESGTGGRTNEKLFF.

The V call is TRBV12-5, the J call TRBJ1-2, with 7 bases matching TRBD1. Per the germline V gene, CDR1 is LGHNT and CDR2 is FRNRAP. The J segment lost 6 bases and the V segment lost 5 bases, leaving 9 bases of the junction unmatched. The CDR3 is 14 residues long. CDR3 nucleotides: TGTGCTAGTGGTCGCGACTATGGACAGGATGGCTACACCTTC. Translating gives CASGRDYGQDGYTF.

V and J are TRBV28 and TRBJ2-5, with 8 bases aligning to TRBD1. The CDR3 runs to 15 residues. In germline, CDR1 is MDHEN, CDR2 SYDVKM. V shed 6 bases, J shed 2 bases, and the junction held 8 bases outside the gene matches. This CDR3 is CASRHRQGRQETQYF. CDR3 nucleotide sequence: TGTGCCAGCAGACATAGACAGGGGAGGCAAGAGACCCAGTACTTC.

The chain is built from TRBV25-1 and TRBJ2-3, with D perhaps matching TRBD2 (6 bases). The V gene's germline CDR1 is MGHDK and CDR2 SYGVNS. With 5 bases removed from V and 0 bases from J, the gap between germline ends came to 21 bases. This CDR3 is 18 amino acids long. CDR3 DNA: TGTGCCAGCAGTAACTCCAAAAATAGCGGTTCTAGCACAGATACGCAGTATTTT. Translating it yields CASSNSKNSGSSTDTQYF.

The chain uses TRBV9 and TRBJ2-2; 9 nucleotides line up with TRBD2. CDR1 is SGDLS, CDR2 YYNGEE, per germline. Trimming removed 5 bases from V and 3 bases from J; junction bases left unmatched: 5. The CDR3 has 15 amino acids. The CDR3 reads CASRASGEYTGELFF. The CDR3 DNA sequence: TGTGCCAGCAGGGCTAGCGGGGAGTACACCGGGGAGCTGTTTTTT.

The chain has TRBV15 and TRBJ1-6; possible D gene TRBD1, 5 bases. The CDR3 has 15 residues. With 1 base removed from V and 6 bases from J, the gap between germline ends came to 10 bases. CDR1 is LNHNV, CDR2 YYDKDF, per germline (reference sequence). The CDR3 coding sequence is TGTGCCACCAGCAGAGGAGGGACTGCTAATTCACCCCTCCACTTT. It specifies CATSRGGTANSPLHF.

This chain uses TRBV19 with TRBJ2-1; 11 bases are a match to TRBD2. The trim removed 5 bases at V and 0 bases at J, leaving 3 bases unmatched. CDR3 length: 16 residues. From germline, CDR1 is LNHDA and CDR2 SQIVND (reference sequence). CDR3 in amino acids: CASSLAGGSSYNEQFF. The DNA of the CDR3 is TGTGCCAGTAGTCTAGCGGGGGGAAGCTCCTACAATGAGCAGTTCTTC.

This chain connects TRBV6-1 to TRBJ2-7, with 9 bases that match TRBD1. V dropped 6 bases and J dropped 5; count of bases not matched to a gene: 11. The CDR3 totals 15 residues. Germline assignment: CDR1 MNHNS and CDR2 SASEGT. The CDR3 coding sequence is TGTGCCAGCAGCCGCCGTCCTACAGGGGGCAACGAGCAGTACTTC. Its translation: CASSRRPTGGNEQYF.

The chain has TRBV14 and TRBJ1-1; possible D gene TRBD1, 5 bases. This CDR3 contains 16 residues. Trimming cost V 4 bases and J 0 bases, with 15 bases left between them. Germline V CDR1 and CDR2: SGHDN, FVKESK. The CDR3 sequence: CASSPGWGEMNTEAFF. CDR3 nucleotide sequence: TGTGCCAGCAGCCCCGGGTGGGGGGAGATGAACACTGAAGCTTTCTTT.

This rearrangement joins TRBV27 to TRBJ2-5; a possible D gene is TRBD1 (6 bases). V gave up 6 bases and J gave up 11 bases, with 25 bases separating them. Looked up from germline, CDR1 is MNHEY and CDR2 is SMNVEV (reference sequence). This CDR3 region has 15 residues. CDR3 in amino acids: CASRGAPGLRGEQYF. The CDR3 coding sequence is TGTGCCAGCAGGGGGGCTCCGGGTCTCAGAGGGGAGCAGTACTTC.

The chain carries TRBV10-3 and TRBJ1-1, with D perhaps matching TRBD1 (5 bases). Germline V gene lookup returns CDR1 ENHRY and CDR2 SYGVKD. The CDR3 consists of 17 residues. Trimming cost V 4 bases and J 0 bases, with 18 bases left between them. For the CDR3, the DNA is TGTGCCATCAGTGGTGGGGGAGGCAGCTGGATGAACACTGAAGCTTTCTTT. Translated, it gives CAISGGGGSWMNTEAFF.

The chain combines TRBV15 with TRBJ1-2; maybe TRBD1 (5 bases). The length of the CDR3 is 14 residues. Trimming cost V 0 bases and J 4 bases, with 9 bases left between them. CDR1 is LNHNV and CDR2 is YYDKDF in the germline V gene (reference sequence). In DNA, the CDR3 is TGTGCCACCAGCAGAGAGGGGGAGGGCTATGGCTACACCTTC. Its protein product is CATSREGEGYGYTF.

The rearrangement joins TRBV5-6 to TRBJ2-3; 16 bases fit TRBD2. CDR3 size: 17 residues. CDR1 and CDR2 from the germline V gene are SGHDT and YYEEEE. The trim removed 1 base at V and 6 bases at J, leaving 5 bases unmatched. CDR3 in amino acids: CASSLKGLAGGQDTQYF. CDR3 nucleotides: TGTGCCAGCAGCTTGAAGGGACTAGCGGGGGGGCAGGATACGCAGTATTTT. Looking up the rest from reference TRBV5-6 and TRBJ2-3 gives the full variable domain: DAGVTQSPTHLIKTRGQQVTLRCSPKSGHDTVSWYQQALGQGPQFIFQYYEEEERQRGNFPDRFSGHQFPNYSSELNVNALLLGDSALYLCASSLKGLAGGQDTQYFGPGTRLTVL.

The DNA of the CDR3 is TGCAGCGTCGACAGGGTCGGAAACTATGGCTACACCTTC. Translating it yields CSVDRVGNYGYTF. This chain joins TRBV29-1 and TRBJ1-2; 7 bases are shared with TRBD1. CDR3 length: 13 residues. Germline trimming cut 6 bases from V and 2 bases from J; bases unmatched to any gene: 6. Germline V gene sequence: CDR1 SQVTM, CDR2 ANQGSEA.

DNA of the CDR3: TGTGCCAGCAGGGCCGGAGGTGAAGTTTACAATCAGCCCCAGCATTTT. Its protein product is CASRAGGEVYNQPQHF. The gene calls are TRBV28 and TRBJ1-5; no firm D call. The CDR3 extends over 16 amino acids. The germline V gene encodes CDR1 MDHEN and CDR2 SYDVKM. The germline V and J ends were trimmed by 6 bases and 3 bases, with 18 bases remaining between them.

The V call is TRBV10-3, the J call TRBJ1-5; a possible D gene is TRBD1 (5 bases). Trimming left V 3 bases short and J 10 bases short, with 10 bases between. Germline CDR1 is ENHRY and CDR2 is SYGVKD. The CDR3 totals 12 residues. In nucleotides, the CDR3 is TGTGCCATCAGTGATGGGGCTTCTCCCCAGCATTTT. Its protein is CAISDGASPQHF.

The rearrangement links TRBV14 to TRBJ1-1; no clear D gene. Germline V gives CDR1 SGHDN, CDR2 FVKESK. The CDR3 sequence is 15 residues long. The V and J ends lost 6 bases and 3 bases respectively, with 17 bases between them. This CDR3 is CASRRAGLTYTEAFF. The CDR3, as DNA: TGTGCCAGCAGGAGGGCAGGACTCACTTACACTGAAGCTTTCTTT.

The chain couples TRBV29-1 to TRBJ1-2; 7 bases are a match to TRBD1. The CDR3 extends over 12 amino acids. Trimming at V came to 7 bases and at J to 5 bases, leaving 7 bases not matched to a gene. Germline assignment: CDR1 SQVTM and CDR2 ANQGSEA. DNA for the CDR3: TGCAGCGACAAGGGGGCTAGGTATGGCTACACCTTC. Translating it yields CSDKGARYGYTF.

V and J are TRBV19 and TRBJ2-2; no clear D. Trimming removed 6 bases at V and 0 bases at J, with 11 bases between. CDR3 length equals 15 residues. Germline V gene sequence: CDR1 LNHDA, CDR2 SQIVND (reference sequence). CDR3 loop: CASSRKAANTGELFF. DNA for the CDR3: TGTGCCAGTAGCCGCAAGGCGGCGAACACCGGGGAGCTGTTTTTT.